This T cell receptor (beta chain) emerged from a study of cytomegalovirus exposure and HLA in healthy donors. Study conclusions and caveats: TCR beta V segments were, for the most part, productive about 87% or about 30% of the time in an earlier analysis. The authors enumerated around 150 TCR beta chains as linked to cytomegalovirus. Follow-up analysis later connected one missense variant in DCLRE1C with trimming of TCR beta V- and J-genes.

J was trimmed by 4 bases and V by 8 bases; bases with no gene match: 8. The CDR3 runs 14 residues. Looked up from germline, CDR1 is SNHLY and CDR2 is FYNNEI. A word on this clone: Its target is not known.

The PCR had 60 Vbeta and 13 Jbeta primers. Per the original methods: Later analysis identified some 88 million unique TCR beta chains, about 10 million shared. Clones were read by immunoSEQ multiplex PCR, and TCRdb kept only the in-frame ones, dropping some. D and trimming come from the DNA, and the V and J calls and clone size come from that table. This sample carries 120,000 or so clones, approximately 78% of them seen once, and the ten largest clones take roughly 6.3%. The receptor was derived from a woman aged 40 to 49 in good health and CMV-seronegative. This chain joins TRBV2 and TRBJ2-1, with 7 bases identical to TRBD2. The sequencing sample was made of PBMCs. This chain's CDR3 is CASGSLADYNEQFF. The CDR3 DNA sequence: TGTGCCAGCGGTAGCCTAGCGGATTACAATGAGCAGTTCTTC.